Listed below are T cell receptor beta chains from one sample, sequenced in a study of cytomegalovirus exposure and HLA in healthy donors. Profiling relied on immunoSEQ multiplex PCR, and the TCRdb table lists in-frame clones only, not all of them. The repertoire holds 250,000 to 350,000 clones, with just over 85% as singletons. The sequencing input was PBMCs. These receptors came from a woman between 18 and 29 years old in good health and CMV-seronegative. Both conserved end residues are part of each CDR3. Fields, in order: clone size, D gene, V gene, J gene, CDR3 DNA, CDR3 protein. D genes are given only for firm matches. A row's size may be missing; if present it is once, few, many or a size class.

>NA|TRBD2|TRBV18|TRBJ2-7
TGTGCCAGCTCACCGGCCAGCGGGAACGTTTTAGGTCGGTACGAGCAGTACTTC
CASSPASGNVLGRYEQYF
>NA|NA|TRBV2|TRBJ1-4
TGTGCCAGCACCGAGAGGGCAGGGGTAAAAGAAAAACTGTTTTTT
CASTERAGVKEKLFF
>NA|TRBD1|TRBV4-1|TRBJ2-7
TGCGCCAGCAGCCAGAGGACAGGGGGATCTGGTGAGCAGTACTTC
CASSQRTGGSGEQYF
>NA|TRBD1|TRBV2|TRBJ1-5
TGTGCCAGCAGGGCAGGGGGCGGTCAGCCCCAGCATTTT
CASRAGGGQPQHF
>few|NA|TRBV14|TRBJ2-7
TGTGCCAGCAGCCAAGGTACACTAGTTCTCGACGAGCAGTACTTC
CASSQGTLVLDEQYF
>once|NA|TRBV6-6|TRBJ2-7
TGTGCCAGCAGTCAGGGGCAGGGAACCTACGAGCAGTACTTC
CASSQGQGTYEQYF
>NA|TRBD2|TRBV6-5|TRBJ2-7
TGTGCCAGCAGTTATGAACGGGGAGGGCCCCACGAGCAGTACTTC
CASSYERGGPHEQYF
>once|NA|TRBV4-3|TRBJ2-2
TGCGCCAGCAGCCAAGACCAAGCCACCGGGGAGCTGTTTTTT
CASSQDQATGELFF
>NA|NA|TRBV4-3|TRBJ2-7
TGCGCCAGCAGCCAAGAACCGGGACAAAACTACGAGCAGTACTTC
CASSQEPGQNYEQYF
>NA|NA|TRBV6-5|TRBJ2-4
TGTGCCAGCAGTCCCCCGGGACTAGCCAAAAACATTCAGTACTTC
CASSPPGLAKNIQYF
>NA|TRBD2|TRBV9|TRBJ2-2
TGTGCCAGCAGCCCAATCCTCTTTAGCGGGAGGGCGTCACAGTCCACCGGGGAGCTGTTTTTT
CASSPILFSGRASQSTGELFF
>NA|TRBD2|TRBV10-3|TRBJ2-7
TGTGCCATCTTGGGGTCCGCGGGAGAGTCCTACGAGCAGTACTTC
CAILGSAGESYEQYF
>NA|TRBD1|TRBV7-8|TRBJ1-5
TGTGCCAGCAGCCCAGAGAACAGGGGTATCAATCAGCCCCAGCATTTT
CASSPENRGINQPQHF
>NA|TRBD1|TRBV5-6|TRBJ1-5
TGTGCCAGCAGCTTCGGACAGGGTTATGGGCCCCAGCATTTT
CASSFGQGYGPQHF
>NA|NA|TRBV5-1|TRBJ2-1
TGCGCCAGCAGCCTTCCTGGGGGCCGGGACAATGAGCAGTTCTTC
CASSLPGGRDNEQFF
>NA|TRBD2|TRBV9|TRBJ2-2
TGTGCCAGCAGCTGGGGACTAGCGGGAGCGAACACCGGGGAGCTGTTTTTT
CASSWGLAGANTGELFF
>NA|NA|TRBV4-1|TRBJ2-7
TGCGCCAGCAGCCAAGGGTCATTGGAGGCGGATACCCCCTACGAGCAGTACTTC
CASSQGSLEADTPYEQYF
>NA|NA|TRBV2|TRBJ2-7
TGTGCCAGCAGTGTGCAGGACTCCTACGAGCAGTACTTC
CASSVQDSYEQYF
>NA|TRBD2|TRBV18|TRBJ2-1
TGTGCCAGCTCACCAGTTGGGACTAACGTATACAATGAGCAGTTCTTC
CASSPVGTNVYNEQFF
>NA|NA|TRBV27|TRBJ2-7
TGTGCCAGCAGTTTATCAACTGGGGAGTATGCCTACGAGCAGTACTTC
CASSLSTGEYAYEQYF
>NA|NA|TRBV28|TRBJ2-3
TGTGCCAGCAGTCCGGGGGTCCGACGGGGAGATACGCAGTATTTT
CASSPGVRRGDTQYF
>few|TRBD2|TRBV27|TRBJ2-7
TGTGCCAGCAGTTTAGGCGGGGGACCCTACGAGCAGTACTTC
CASSLGGGPYEQYF
>few|NA|TRBV7-2|TRBJ2-7
TGTGCCAGCAGCTCGGGCGACAGCGAGCAGTACTTC
CASSSGDSEQYF
>NA|NA|TRBV10-3|TRBJ1-2
TGTGCCATCAGTGGCGGCAGGGACTATGGCTACACCTTC
CAISGGRDYGYTF
>NA|TRBD1|TRBV7-3|TRBJ1-1
TGTGCCAGCAGCTTGGACAGGGGTCGCACTGAAGCTTTCTTT
CASSLDRGRTEAFF
>NA|TRBD2|TRBV5-1|TRBJ2-3
TGCGCCAGCAGCTTGGCTAGCGGAGGGTCCACAGATACGCAGTATTTT
CASSLASGGSTDTQYF
>NA|NA|TRBV28|TRBJ2-2
TGTGCCAGCAGTTTATGGGACTATTACACCGGGGAGCTGTTTTTT
CASSLWDYYTGELFF
>NA|TRBD1|TRBV10-3|TRBJ1-2
TGTGCCATCAGTGAGCCGAGACAGGGCTTGGGCTATGGCTACACCTTC
CAISEPRQGLGYGYTF
>NA|NA|TRBV2|TRBJ2-7
TGTGCCAGCAGTGGGCCCGTAGCGGCGATAAATCCTACCTACGAGCAGTACTTC
CASSGPVAAINPTYEQYF
>NA|NA|TRBV6-6|TRBJ2-7
TGTGCCAGCAGTCGTTCGACAGGAGTCTACGAGCAGTACTTC
CASSRSTGVYEQYF
>few|NA|TRBV6-5|TRBJ1-2
TGTGCCAGCAGTTACGGGCAGTCTATGGGCTACACCTTC
CASSYGQSMGYTF
>NA|NA|TRBV15|TRBJ2-7
TGTGCCACCAGCAGAGATCTGACAGACCCCGAGCAGTACTTC
CATSRDLTDPEQYF
>NA|TRBD2|TRBV28|TRBJ2-7
TGTGCCAGCAGTTCCCAGGTTCGGACTAGCGTAAACTCCTACGAGCAGTACTTC
CASSSQVRTSVNSYEQYF
>NA|NA|TRBV6-5|TRBJ1-5
TGTGCCAGCAGGAGGGCGAATCAGCCCCAGCATTTT
CASRRANQPQHF
>NA|TRBD2|TRBV7-3|TRBJ2-5
TGTGCCAGCAGCTTGGGCGGGAGGGAGACCTCAATCCAAGAGACCCAGTACTTC
CASSLGGRETSIQETQYF
>NA|NA|TRBV4-1|TRBJ2-7
TGCGCCAGCAGCCAAGATTGGGGAGCGAGCGAGCAGTACTTC
CASSQDWGASEQYF
>NA|NA|TRBV9|TRBJ2-5
TGTGCCAGCAGCGTAGATGTCGGGGAGGTCCTATTCCAAGAGACCCAGTACTTC
CASSVDVGEVLFQETQYF
>NA|TRBD1|TRBV5-4|TRBJ2-3
TGTGCCAGCAGCCGACAGGGGACAGATACGCAGTATTTT
CASSRQGTDTQYF
>NA|TRBD2|TRBV27|TRBJ2-7
TGTGCCAGCAGTTTACGCCTAGCGGCATACGAGCAGTACTTC
CASSLRLAAYEQYF
>NA|TRBD2|TRBV13|TRBJ2-5
TGTGCCAGCAGCTTAGTGCTAGCGGGGGCCCAAGAGACCCAGTACTTC
CASSLVLAGAQETQYF
>once|NA|TRBV9|TRBJ2-3
TGTGCCAGCAGTGGGCCGGCGGGTTCTAGCACAGATACGCAGTATTTT
CASSGPAGSSTDTQYF
>NA|TRBD2|TRBV27|TRBJ2-1
TGTGCCAGCAGTTTGAGCGGGAGCTCCTACAATGAGCAGTTCTTC
CASSLSGSSYNEQFF
>NA|TRBD1|TRBV28|TRBJ2-7
TGTGCCAGCAGAACACCGGGACAGGCCACCTACGAGCAGTACTTC
CASRTPGQATYEQYF
>once|TRBD2|TRBV6-5|TRBJ2-3
TGTGCCAGCAGCTCCGAGCGGGAGGGCCAAGATACGCAGTATTTT
CASSSEREGQDTQYF
>once|TRBD2|TRBV7-8|TRBJ2-1
TGTGCCAGCAGCTTAGGCTCTAGCGGGGAGCCGTACAATGAGCAGTTCTTC
CASSLGSSGEPYNEQFF
>once|NA|TRBV16|TRBJ2-2
TGTGCCAGCAGCCATGCGGAAGGGGAGCTGTTTTTT
CASSHAEGELFF
>NA|NA|TRBV7-2|TRBJ1-5
TGTGCCAGCAGCTTAGAGGAGGGCACCTTAGGGCCCCAGCATTTT
CASSLEEGTLGPQHF
>once|TRBD2|TRBV6-5|TRBJ2-1
TGTGCCAGCAGTTTCTACCTGATGACTAGCGGCAATGAGCAGTTCTTC
CASSFYLMTSGNEQFF
>NA|TRBD1|TRBV4-3|TRBJ1-5
TGCGCCAGCAGCCAGGGACAGTACAATCAGCCCCAGCATTTT
CASSQGQYNQPQHF
>few|NA|TRBV2|TRBJ2-2
TGTGCCAGCACCGAACGGGTTAGCACCGGGGAGCTGTTTTTT
CASTERVSTGELFF
>NA|TRBD2|TRBV27|TRBJ2-1
TGTGCCAGCAGTTCTCTAGCGGGAACGTACAATGAGCAGTTCTTC
CASSSLAGTYNEQFF
>NA|NA|TRBV5-1|TRBJ2-7
TGCGCCAGCAGCCCGAACCGGGACTACGAGCAGTACTTC
CASSPNRDYEQYF
>NA|NA|TRBV6-5|TRBJ2-7
TGTGCCAGCAGTTACGATCGAGGCGAGCAGTACTTC
CASSYDRGEQYF
>NA|TRBD1|TRBV19|TRBJ2-7
TGTGCCAGTAGTAAGTCAGGGGGCTACGAGCAGTACTTC
CASSKSGGYEQYF
>NA|NA|TRBV7-3|TRBJ2-2
TGTGCCAGCAGCCAGAGGGAGGCGTCAACGGGGGAGCTGTTTTTT
CASSQREASTGELFF